A selection of T cell receptor beta chains follows, all from one sample in a study of shared clonotypes between healthy human individuals. Produced via immunoSEQ multiplex PCR; TCRdb's table is partial and in-frame only. This table holds about 580,000 clones, 95% to 98% found once. Sequenced material: naive CD8+ T cells sorted from blood. These receptors were collected from a man aged 25-40 years in good health. The CDR3 runs from the conserved cysteine through the conserved F or W. D genes are given only for firm matches. A clone size is listed for some rows: how often the clone was seen (once, few, many), or a class if it is expanded.

TRBV7-9,-,TRBJ1-5,-,CASSSRVDGNQPQHF,TGTGCCAGCAGCTCCCGGGTGGATGGGAATCAGCCCCAGCATTTT
TRBV11-3,TRBD2,TRBJ2-1,-,CASSLGGTSGPYNEQFF,TGTGCCAGCAGCTTAGGCGGGACTAGCGGCCCCTACAATGAGCAGTTCTTC
TRBV7-8,TRBD2,TRBJ2-7,-,CASSSTPGLGYEQYF,TGTGCCAGCAGCTCCACGCCGGGACTAGGCTACGAGCAGTACTTC
TRBV27,TRBD2,TRBJ2-3,-,CASSSGTSGDTQYF,TGTGCCAGCAGTTCCGGGACTAGTGGAGATACGCAGTATTTT
TRBV18,TRBD2,TRBJ2-3,once,CASSLYPSGRTDTQYF,TGTGCCAGCTCACTTTACCCTAGCGGGAGAACAGATACGCAGTATTTT
TRBV27,-,TRBJ2-7,-,CASSRGRSSYEQYF,TGTGCCAGCAGTCGAGGTCGAAGCTCCTACGAGCAGTACTTC
TRBV7-9,TRBD2,TRBJ2-1,-,CASSNGLAHLEQFF,TGTGCCAGCAGCAACGGACTAGCTCACCTTGAGCAGTTCTTC
TRBV4-1,-,TRBJ2-1,-,CASSQSGLGGNEQFF,TGCGCCAGCAGCCAATCGGGGTTGGGAGGAAATGAGCAGTTCTTC
TRBV10-1,-,TRBJ2-1,-,CASSEFKVNEQFF,TGCGCCAGCAGTGAGTTTAAGGTCAATGAGCAGTTCTTC
TRBV7-8,-,TRBJ2-7,-,CASSLDWGAYEQYF,TGTGCCAGCAGCTTAGATTGGGGAGCCTACGAGCAGTACTTC
TRBV30,-,TRBJ2-1,-,CAWRGGNEQFF,TGTGCCTGGAGAGGGGGAAATGAGCAGTTCTTC
TRBV4-3,TRBD2,TRBJ2-3,-,CASSQVLAGGTEDTQYF,TGCGCCAGCAGCCAAGTCCTAGCGGGCGGGACCGAGGATACGCAGTATTTT
TRBV9,TRBD2,TRBJ2-7,-,CASSALAGDYEQYF,TGTGCCAGCAGCGCCCTAGCGGGGGACTACGAGCAGTACTTC
TRBV9,TRBD2,TRBJ2-7,-,CASSPTSGSREQYF,TGTGCCAGCAGCCCGACTAGCGGGAGTCGCGAGCAGTACTTC
TRBV27,TRBD1,TRBJ1-1,-,CASHSTGRTEAFF,TGTGCCAGCCATTCGACAGGGAGGACTGAAGCTTTCTTT
TRBV5-1,-,TRBJ1-3,-,CASSIGTLSGNTIYF,TGCGCCAGCAGCATAGGGACACTTTCTGGAAACACCATATATTTT
TRBV15,-,TRBJ2-3,-,CATSRESGTPTDTQYF,TGTGCCACCAGCAGGGAATCCGGGACTCCGACAGATACGCAGTATTTT
TRBV11-3,-,TRBJ2-1,-,CASSRGLFNEQFF,TGTGCCAGCAGCCGAGGACTATTTAATGAGCAGTTCTTC
TRBV5-1,TRBD1,TRBJ2-1,-,CASSVGQGRRVEQFF,TGCGCCAGCAGCGTGGGACAGGGAAGAAGGGTCGAGCAGTTCTTC
TRBV5-5,-,TRBJ2-3,-,CASSPGADTQYF,TGTGCCAGCAGCCCCGGAGCCGATACGCAGTATTTT
TRBV29-1,-,TRBJ1-1,-,CSVEVQTESFF,TGCAGCGTTGAAGTCCAGACTGAATCTTTCTTT
TRBV7-9,TRBD1,TRBJ1-1,-,CASSHRGQAAFF,TGTGCCAGCAGCCACAGGGGGCAGGCGGCTTTCTTT
TRBV4-2,-,TRBJ2-2,-,CASSPWEGLFTGELFF,TGTGCCAGCAGCCCCTGGGAAGGGTTATTCACCGGGGAGCTGTTTTTT
TRBV19,-,TRBJ2-3,-,CASSIVAGDTQYF,TGTGCCAGTAGTATAGTTGCAGGGGATACGCAGTATTTT
TRBV5-1,-,TRBJ1-2,-,CASSLRPDYGYTF,TGCGCCAGCAGCTTGCGACCCGACTATGGCTACACCTTC
TRBV2,-,TRBJ1-5,-,CASGASKDISQPQHF,TGTGCCAGCGGGGCCTCAAAAGACATTTCTCAGCCCCAGCATTTT
TRBV7-6,-,TRBJ2-3,-,CASSLARSLSTDTQYF,TGTGCCAGCAGCTTAGCAAGGAGCTTAAGCACAGATACGCAGTATTTT
TRBV7-8,-,TRBJ2-2,once,CASSLPFGGGHTGELFF,TGTGCCAGCAGCTTACCTTTTGGGGGAGGCCACACCGGGGAGCTGTTTTTT
TRBV6-5,-,TRBJ1-2,-,CASSYSLITAYGYTF,TGTGCCAGCAGTTACTCGTTGATTACAGCATATGGCTACACCTTC
TRBV6-6,TRBD1,TRBJ1-5,-,CASSPDRGIHQPQHF,TGTGCCAGCAGTCCTGACAGGGGGATTCACCAGCCCCAGCATTTT
TRBV4-3,TRBD2,TRBJ2-7,-,CASSHFASGREITYEQYF,TGCGCCAGCAGCCATTTCGCTAGCGGGAGGGAGATTACCTACGAGCAGTACTTC
TRBV4-3,-,TRBJ2-7,-,CASSQDWDRPTYEQYF,TGCGCCAGCAGCCAAGATTGGGACCGGCCCACCTACGAGCAGTACTTC
TRBV6-1,TRBD1,TRBJ1-5,-,CASSDGRAGGPMGSNQPQHF,TGTGCCAGCAGTGATGGGCGGGCAGGGGGGCCCATGGGTAGCAATCAGCCCCAGCATTTT
TRBV29-1,-,TRBJ1-2,-,CSVYRGEEHLQYHYGYTF,TGCAGCGTGTATAGGGGTGAAGAACATCTACAGTACCACTATGGCTACACCTTC
TRBV6-1,-,TRBJ2-7,-,CASSGRGSYEQYF,TGTGCCAGCAGTGGGAGGGGTAGTTACGAGCAGTACTTC
TRBV5-1,TRBD1,TRBJ1-1,-,CASSLTGTAGIGSEAFF,TGCGCCAGCAGCTTGACAGGGACAGCCGGGATCGGATCTGAAGCTTTCTTT
TRBV11-2,-,TRBJ2-7,-,CASSRETYEQYF,TGTGCCAGCAGCCGTGAGACCTACGAGCAGTACTTC
TRBV7-2,-,TRBJ2-6,-,CASSVNRVSAGANVLTF,TGTGCCAGCAGCGTAAACAGGGTTAGCGCTGGGGCCAACGTCCTGACTTTC
TRBV7-9,TRBD2,TRBJ2-3,-,CASSLAGTSGRAPGTQYF,TGTGCCAGCAGCTTAGCCGGGACTAGCGGGAGGGCCCCCGGAACGCAGTATTTT
TRBV6-1,-,TRBJ2-1,-,CASSDGGGAFNEQFF,TGTGCCAGCAGTGATGGGGGCGGGGCGTTTAATGAGCAGTTCTTC
TRBV5-5,-,TRBJ1-5,-,CASSPHRAGSNQPQHF,TGTGCCAGCAGCCCGCACCGGGCAGGAAGCAATCAGCCCCAGCATTTT